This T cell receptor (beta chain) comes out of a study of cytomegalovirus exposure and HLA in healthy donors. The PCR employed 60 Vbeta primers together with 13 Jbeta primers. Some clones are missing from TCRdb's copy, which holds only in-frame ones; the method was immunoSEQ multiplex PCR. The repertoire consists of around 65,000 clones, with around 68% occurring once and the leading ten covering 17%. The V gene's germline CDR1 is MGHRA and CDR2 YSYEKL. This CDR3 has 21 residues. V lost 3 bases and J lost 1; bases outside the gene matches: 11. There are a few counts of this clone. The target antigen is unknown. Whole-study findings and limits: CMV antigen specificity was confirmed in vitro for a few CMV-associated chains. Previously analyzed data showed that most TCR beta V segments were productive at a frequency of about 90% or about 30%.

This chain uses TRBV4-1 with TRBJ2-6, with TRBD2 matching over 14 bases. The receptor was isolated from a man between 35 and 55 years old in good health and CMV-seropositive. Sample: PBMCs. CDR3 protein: CASSHGTGTSGSSSGANVLTF. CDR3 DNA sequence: TGCGCCAGCAGCCATGGCACCGGGACTAGCGGGAGTTCGTCTGGGGCCAACGTCCTGACTTTC.